Given below is one T cell receptor beta chain in context. V gave up 1 base and J gave up 8 bases; unmatched junction bases: 5. Germline CDR1 reads SGHVS; CDR2 reads FNYEAQ. CDR3 size: 14 residues. These data are taken from a study of T cell changes during pregnancy in multiple sclerosis. Produced via immunoSEQ multiplex PCR; TCRdb's table is partial and in-frame only. This sample has roughly 80,000 clones, with about 91% found just once. The sequencing here drew on peripheral blood, taken before pregnancy. This clonotype originated in a female donor with multiple sclerosis, enrolled in a pregnancy study. The chain combines TRBV7-6 with TRBJ1-5, with 7 bases aligning to TRBD1. The CDR3 sequence is CASSLGFGTEPQHF. The CDR3 DNA is TGTGCCAGCAGCTTAGGGTTTGGGACAGAGCCCCAGCATTTT. The complete variable domain, with remaining parts taken from reference TRBV7-6 and TRBJ1-5, reads GAGVSQSPRYKVTKRGQDVALRCDPISGHVSLYWYRQALGQGPEFLTYFNYEAQQDKSGLPNDRFSAERPEGSISTLTIQRTEQRDSAMYRCASSLGFGTEPQHFGDGTRLSIL.